This T cell receptor (beta chain) was identified during a study of chemoradiotherapy in HPV16-positive cancers (dated by TCRdb to about 2022). About the full investigation: Functional T-cell assays on cells from a couple of HPV16-positive patients defined candidate HPV-specific T-cell clones and common TCR motifs. TCR repertoires from more than 70 patients with HPV-related cancers were then used to track the candidate HPV-specific TCRs and motifs. The study asked whether T-cell immunity to the HPV oncoproteins E6 and E7 changes during chemoradiotherapy and whether this immunity affects survival. Results and caveats for the whole study, not just this receptor: The functional definition of HPV-specific T cells was derived from only two HPV16-positive patients, and the survival association was reported for HPV16-positive patients. Expansion of candidate HPV-specific clones and E7-related TCR motifs was observed in the tumor microenvironment during treatment, whereas no such expansion was observed for non-HPV-specific T cells. In HPV16-positive patients, expansion of HPV-responsive T cells during chemoradiotherapy was associated with improved recurrence-free survival.

As to this clone: Its antigen is currently not known. No much larger clone exists at a distance of one base, and base qualities are not known.

CDR1 and CDR2 are read off the germline V gene (reference sequence) as MNHEY and SMNVEV. The germline V and J ends show losses of 3 bases and 4 bases respectively, and no gene match explains 0 bases of the junction. Counted from cysteine to phenylalanine, this CDR3 has 15 amino acids. The entry retains the CDR3 DNA only, 45 bases that are in frame from base 1. Repertoires were sampled multiple times during chemoradiotherapy, which allowed clonal expansion in the tumor microenvironment to be followed. Receptors were amplified or captured by the immunoSEQ multiplex PCR assay. TCRdb's version of the immuneACCESS table is confined to in-frame rearrangements and falls short of the full clone set. An unresolved V gene accounts for under half of the shortfall where checked; the remainder is of unknown origin. The sample table records roughly 28,000 clones; approximately 90% of these occur just once. The top ten clonotypes cover 22% of the sample.

Source: blood, taken from a patient who underwent chemoradiotherapy. The rearrangement joined TRBV27 to TRBJ2-2, with 12 bases aligning to TRBD2. The clonotype was recovered from a human donor with HPV-associated anogenital cancer. Read as DNA, the sequence is TGTGCCAGCAGTTTGACTAGCGGGGGCACCGGGGAGCTGTTTTTT. This yields the protein CASSLTSGGTGELFF.